This entry features one T cell receptor (beta chain) sequence. Germline lookup yields CDR1 ENHRY and CDR2 SYGVKD. V dropped 4 bases and J dropped 5; count of bases not matched to a gene: 10. The CDR3 has 15 amino acids. The data stem from a study of blood T cell repertoires in COVID-19. Study-level background: T cells, B-cell-depleted T cells, or PBMCs provided the cDNA or gDNA that served as material.

Source study methods: Amplification of reference gene primers was used by the study to estimate nucleated cell counts. Libraries were prepared by immunoSEQ multiplex PCR; TCRdb keeps only in-frame clonotypes and omits some of them. That table supplies the V and J calls and clone size; D and trimming were determined from the DNA. The sample holds roughly 20,000 clones, around 89% seen once. The sample comprised peripheral blood. The sequence came from a man between 65 and 79 years old with active COVID-19. The chain joins TRBV10-3 to TRBJ2-5; TRBD1 agrees at 7 bases. The CDR3 bases are TGTGCCATCAGTGGATCGACAGGGATGACGGAGACCCAGTACTTC. Its protein product is CAISGSTGMTETQYF.